The 22 T cell receptor beta chains presented below share a single source sample, sequenced in a study of blood T cell repertoires in COVID-19 (dated by TCRdb to 2020 to 2022). Libraries came from the immunoSEQ multiplex PCR assay. In TCRdb, the immuneACCESS table is reduced to in-frame sequences with V and J assigned. These tables do not hold every clone; where another copy was compared, an unresolved V gene accounts for under half, and the others remain unexplained. This sample gives 270,000 or so clones in total; about 87% of them show up just once. The top ten clonotypes cover approximately 4% of the sample. Sequencing used PBMCs or T cells enriched from blood (not recorded which). These receptors originate from a woman in her twenties or thirties with acute COVID-19.

Note on this clone: At the DNA level, this CDR3 is encoded by other sequences in the same sample as well. The chain carries TRBV19 and TRBJ2-7; D may be TRBD2 (5 bases). This CDR3 has 15 residues. With 6 bases removed from V and 0 bases from J, the gap between germline ends came to 15 bases. The germline CDR1 and CDR2 sequences are LNHDA and SQIVND (reference sequence). The CDR3 nucleotides read TGTGCCAGTAGCATGGGAACTGGGAGCTCCTACGAGCAGTACTTC. It codes for CASSMGTGSSYEQYF. The whole variable domain, filled in from reference TRBV19 and TRBJ2-7, reads DGGITQSPKYLFRKEGQNVTLSCEQNLNHDAMYWYRQDPGQGLRLIYYSQIVNDFQKGDIAEGYSVSREKKESFPLTVTSAQKNPTAFYLCASSMGTGSSYEQYFGPGTRLTVT.

V usage is TRBV7-9 and J usage is TRBJ2-2; weak D call: TRBD2 (5 bases). The germline gives CDR1 SEHNR, CDR2 FQNEAQ (reference sequence). The CDR3 has 14 residues. Trimming took 2 bases from V and 7 from J, leaving 11 bases between them. The CDR3: CASSLLSGFGELFF. The CDR3 DNA reads as TGTGCCAGCAGCTTACTATCGGGATTCGGGGAGCTGTTTTTT.

The DNA of the CDR3 is TGTGCCAGCAGTTCCAGGGGGGATTACTTAGGAAACACCATATATTTT. Amino acid sequence: CASSSRGDYLGNTIYF. The V call is TRBV3-1 (or the pseudogene TRBV3-2), the J call TRBJ1-3; 7 nucleotides agree with TRBD1. CDR1 and CDR2 (germline): LGHDT, YNNKEL (reference sequence). The ends lost 6 bases at V and 4 bases at J; junction bases unmatched: 12. This CDR3 comprises 16 residues.

This clone was recorded only once. The chain links TRBV29-1 to TRBJ1-1, with D perhaps TRBD1 (6 bases). In germline, CDR1 is SQVTM, CDR2 ANQGSEA. V was cut by 8 bases and J by 11 bases, with 15 bases left in between. The CDR3 covers 10 residues. The CDR3 is CSIRTVKAFF. In DNA form, the CDR3 reads TGCAGCATTCGGACAGTTAAGGCTTTCTTT.

This clone has just a few counts. Other DNA sequences within the sample encode an identical CDR3. The chain employs TRBV27 and TRBJ2-2; D is undetermined. Trimming cost V 6 bases and J 1 base, with 3 bases left between them. The CDR3 covers 12 residues. Per the germline V gene, CDR1 is MNHEY and CDR2 is SMNVEV (reference sequence). The CDR3 DNA reads as TGTGCCAGCAGCTGGAACACCGGGGAGCTGTTTTTT. Protein: CASSWNTGELFF.

The chain joins TRBV28 to TRBJ1-5, with a tentative D call TRBD1 (5 bases). The V gene lost 3 bases and the J gene lost 9 bases, with 12 bases spanning the gap. The CDR3 has 13 residues. Per the germline V gene, CDR1 is MDHEN and CDR2 is SYDVKM. This CDR3 reads CASSLGPGRPQHF. The CDR3 DNA reads as TGTGCCAGCAGTTTGGGGCCCGGGAGGCCCCAGCATTTT.

This sequence joins TRBV27 and TRBJ2-2; D not certain. V was clipped by 4 bases and J by 8 bases, with 8 bases between them. CDR1 MNHEY and CDR2 SMNVEV come from the germline V gene (reference sequence). This CDR3 region has 12 residues. DNA of the CDR3: TGTGCCAGCAGTTCCAACAATGGGGAGCTGTTTTTT. It specifies CASSSNNGELFF.

This sequence joins TRBV7-2 and TRBJ2-4; 7 bases are a match to TRBD2. Germline CDR1 and CDR2: SGHTA and FQGNSA. The CDR3 has 12 residues. V dropped 3 bases and J dropped 8; count of bases not matched to a gene: 1. The CDR3, as DNA: TGTGCCAGCAGCTTGGGGGGGGACATTCAGTACTTC. This sequence encodes CASSLGGDIQYF.

V is TRBV3-1 (or the pseudogene TRBV3-2) and J is TRBJ2-7, with D perhaps TRBD2 (6 bases). This CDR3 contains 14 residues. Germline V gives CDR1 LGHDT, CDR2 YNNKEL (reference sequence). Trimming took off 1 base at V and 6 bases at J, with 13 bases between the two ends. CDR3 DNA: TGTGCCAGCAGCCAAGTAAATTCGGGAGCCGAGCAGTACTTC. It codes for CASSQVNSGAEQYF.

The rearrangement links TRBV2 to TRBJ2-5, with D possibly TRBD2 on 6 matching bases. Germline V gives CDR1 SNHLY, CDR2 FYNNEI. Deletions cut 4 bases from V and 5 bases from J, with 11 bases between. The CDR3 covers 13 residues. CDR3 residues: CASSGLARETQYF. CDR3 DNA sequence: TGTGCCAGCAGTGGTCTAGCGAGGGAGACCCAGTACTTC.

This chain joins TRBV28 and TRBJ1-2; a weak D match, TRBD1 (6 bases). The germline V and J ends were trimmed by 4 bases and 4 bases, with 19 bases remaining between them. The CDR3 is 16 amino acids. CDR1 is MDHEN, CDR2 SYDVKM, per germline. This CDR3 is CASSYTGSPRLYGYTF. CDR3 DNA sequence: TGTGCCAGCAGTTACACAGGGAGCCCCAGGCTCTATGGCTACACCTTC.

This clone was recorded once. J is TRBJ1-5 and V is TRBV12-3 or TRBV12-4; D is ambiguous. This CDR3 region has 13 residues. V shed 6 bases and J shed 4 bases, with 10 bases lying between them. The CDR3 reads CASRGTINQPQHF. The CDR3 nucleotides are TGTGCCAGCAGGGGCACGATAAATCAGCCCCAGCATTTT.

This clone was counted between two and nine times. V usage is TRBV10-1 and J usage is TRBJ2-1; the match to TRBD2 covers 11 bases. The CDR3 contains 14 residues. V dropped 0 bases and J dropped 9; count of bases not matched to a gene: 1. From germline, CDR1 is WNHNN and CDR2 SYGVQD (reference sequence). CDR3 region: CASSESGTSGEQFF. DNA of the CDR3: TGCGCCAGCAGTGAGTCTGGGACTAGCGGTGAGCAGTTCTTC.

The genes are TRBV3-1 (or the pseudogene TRBV3-2) and TRBJ2-1; weak D call: TRBD2 (6 bases). CDR1 LGHDT and CDR2 YNNKEL come from the germline V gene (reference sequence). V was shortened by 0 bases and J by 4 bases, with 10 bases between the two germline ends. The CDR3 has 15 residues. In nucleotides, the CDR3 is TGTGCCAGCAGCCAAGATGCTAGCGAGTACAATGAGCAGTTCTTC. This codes for CASSQDASEYNEQFF.

The genes are TRBV11-3 and TRBJ1-1; no clear D gene. In germline, CDR1 is SGHNT, CDR2 YENEEA. Trimming left V 5 bases short and J 3 bases short, with 13 bases between. The CDR3 contains 14 residues. The CDR3 loop reads CASSPGWGDTEAFF. Written as DNA, the CDR3 is TGTGCCAGCAGCCCTGGATGGGGAGACACTGAAGCTTTCTTT.

The rearrangement joins TRBV9 to TRBJ2-2, with D unresolved. CDR3 length equals 12 residues. V lost 1 base, J lost 6 bases, and 4 bases lay in between. Per germline, CDR1 SGDLS and CDR2 YYNGEE. Written as DNA, the CDR3 is TGTGCCAGCAGCGTAATCTCCGGGGAGCTGTTTTTT. Its protein product is CASSVISGELFF.

The chain recombines TRBV24-1 with TRBJ2-1; maybe TRBD1 (6 bases). CDR1 KGHDR and CDR2 SFDVKD come from the germline V gene. The ends were cut back, 8 bases at V and 5 bases at J, with 24 bases in the middle. This CDR3 is 17 amino acids long. The CDR3 is CATTYYGVGAENNEQFF. In nucleotides, the CDR3 is TGTGCCACCACTTATTACGGGGTGGGGGCCGAGAACAATGAGCAGTTCTTC.

The genes are TRBV27 and TRBJ1-4, with a possible D match to TRBD1 (5 bases). CDR3 size: 16 residues. CDR1 and CDR2 (germline): MNHEY, SMNVEV (reference sequence). V lost 5 bases and J lost 4, with 17 bases in between. CDR3 sequence (DNA): TGTGCCAGCAGTCCCGTTAGGTGGGGCAGTAATGAAAAACTGTTTTTT. It encodes CASSPVRWGSNEKLFF.

V is TRBV4-1 and J is TRBJ1-1; TRBD1 matches 11 bases. Germline V gives CDR1 MGHRA, CDR2 YSYEKL. CDR3 size: 17 residues. V gave up 1 base and J gave up 4 bases; unmatched junction bases: 8. The CDR3: CASSQAGTGGSGTEAFF. In DNA form, the CDR3 reads TGCGCCAGCAGCCAAGCCGGGACAGGGGGTTCGGGCACTGAAGCTTTCTTT.

This chain links TRBV10-3 with TRBJ2-5, with a tentative D call TRBD1 (7 bases). The CDR3 covers 15 residues. V was shortened by 7 bases and J by 1 base, with 16 bases between the two germline ends. CDR1 and CDR2 from the germline V gene are ENHRY and SYGVKD. CDR3 sequence reads: CAIKRGDSSQETQYF. CDR3 DNA sequence: TGTGCCATCAAGAGGGGGGACAGCAGCCAAGAGACCCAGTACTTC.

The chain uses TRBV27 and TRBJ1-2; a possible D gene is TRBD1 (5 bases). CDR3 size: 12 residues. Trimming removed 8 bases at V and 6 bases at J, with 13 bases between. Germline-derived CDR1 and CDR2 are MNHEY and SMNVEV (reference sequence). CDR3 amino acids: CASRSGGNGYTF. The CDR3 bases are TGTGCCAGCCGCTCGGGGGGAAATGGCTACACCTTC.

The V call is TRBV24-1, the J call TRBJ2-5; TRBD1 agrees at 9 bases. V trimming: 1 base; J trimming: 5 bases; junction bases outside the gene matches: 10. The germline gives CDR1 KGHDR, CDR2 SFDVKD. The CDR3 loop spans 17 amino acids. The CDR3 region has the DNA TGTGCCACCAGTGATTTCAGCCGGGACAGGGTAGGGGAGACCCAGTACTTC. Translation: CATSDFSRDRVGETQYF.